Below are 11 T cell receptor beta chains sequenced from a single sample in a study of shared clonotypes between healthy human individuals. Sequencing used immunoSEQ multiplex PCR; TCRdb keeps in-frame clones, though not all of them. The data show about 1.5 million clones, approximately 98% seen once. Sequencing used naive CD4+ T cells sorted from blood. The subset here: CD45RA+ positively selected. The receptors originated from a man aged 25 to 40 in good health.

The rearrangement joins TRBV29-1 to TRBJ2-5, with TRBD2 matching over 7 bases. Germline lookup yields CDR1 SQVTM and CDR2 ANQGSEA. The CDR3 contains 13 residues. The V and J ends lost 6 bases and 4 bases, in that order; junction bases with no gene match: 8. CDR3 region: CSVPETSLETQYF. In nucleotides, the CDR3 is TGCAGCGTCCCTGAGACTAGCCTAGAGACCCAGTACTTC.

The rearrangement uses TRBV30 and TRBJ2-1; TRBD2 matches 11 bases. The CDR3 loop spans 17 amino acids. V lost 0 bases to trimming and J lost 7 bases; unmatched junction nucleotides: 11. The germline gives CDR1 GTSNPN, CDR2 SVGIG (reference sequence). DNA of the CDR3: TGTGCCTGGAGTGTATACATAACTAGCGGGAGAGCGAATGAGCAGTTCTTC. This codes for CAWSVYITSGRANEQFF.

Details on this clone: This same CDR3 is encoded by further DNA sequences in the sample. V gene TRBV5-1 combines with J gene TRBJ2-2; D is ambiguous. Deletions cut 0 bases from V and 4 bases from J, with 10 bases between. Germline lookup yields CDR1 SGHRS and CDR2 YFSETQ. The CDR3 is 15 amino acids. The CDR3 loop is CASSLAGQATGELFF. DNA of the CDR3: TGCGCCAGCAGCTTGGCCGGGCAGGCCACCGGGGAGCTGTTTTTT.

V gene TRBV28 combines with J gene TRBJ2-7; 9 bases line up with TRBD1. The CDR3 spans 16 residues. With 6 bases clipped from V and 1 base from J, the junction kept 10 bases outside the gene matches. Per the germline V gene, CDR1 is MDHEN and CDR2 is SYDVKM. CDR3 residues: CASSSLTGGFSYEQYF. As DNA, the CDR3 is TGTGCCAGCAGCTCCCTGACAGGGGGGTTTTCCTACGAGCAGTACTTC.

On this clone itself: Other DNA sequences from this sample encode an identical CDR3 as well. This chain uses TRBV5-1 with TRBJ2-3; D assignment may be TRBD1 or TRBD2 (5 bases each). This CDR3 spans 16 amino acids. With 0 bases removed from V and 0 bases from J, the gap between germline ends came to 11 bases. In germline, CDR1 is SGHRS, CDR2 YFSETQ. The CDR3 sequence: CASSLDAGASTDTQYF. The DNA for the CDR3 is TGCGCCAGCAGCTTGGATGCCGGGGCCAGCACAGATACGCAGTATTTT.

The chain combines TRBV2 with TRBJ1-2; TRBD1 matches 8 bases. The CDR3 is 14 residues long. The V gene end was trimmed by 4 bases and the J gene end by 5 bases; junction bases not matched to a gene: 6. The germline V gene has CDR1 SNHLY and CDR2 FYNNEI. Written as DNA, the CDR3 is TGTGCCAGCAGTGGCCGGACAGGGCCTTATGGCTACACCTTC. Protein product: CASSGRTGPYGYTF.

This rearrangement joins TRBV5-6 to TRBJ2-1; tentative D call: TRBD2 (5 bases). Germline V gene sequence: CDR1 SGHDT, CDR2 YYEEEE. This CDR3 comprises 15 residues. The V end was cut by 6 bases, the J end by 6 bases, with 19 bases between. The CDR3 sequence: CASTVGGLPPNEQFF. CDR3 sequence (DNA): TGTGCCAGCACCGTAGGAGGATTACCCCCCAATGAGCAGTTCTTC.

The rearrangement joins TRBV7-2 to TRBJ1-1; tentative D call: TRBD1 (6 bases). The CDR3 runs 15 residues. Trimming took off 5 bases at V and 4 bases at J, with 17 bases between the two ends. Germline CDR1 SGHTA, CDR2 FQGNSA. The CDR3 DNA is TGTGCCAGCAGCCCCCGGCGGGGGCTGGGCACTGAAGCTTTCTTT. It specifies CASSPRRGLGTEAFF.

The chain carries TRBV7-9 and TRBJ2-3; 9 bases line up with TRBD2. Losses at the gene ends were 7 bases for V and 1 base for J; bases not matched to a gene: 6. The CDR3 consists of 15 residues. Germline V gene data show CDR1 as SEHNR and CDR2 as FQNEAQ (reference sequence). CDR3 amino acids: CASINLAGGTDTQYF. As DNA, the CDR3 is TGTGCCAGCATCAATTTAGCGGGGGGCACAGATACGCAGTATTTT.

The chain employs TRBV7-2 and TRBJ1-1; D is undetermined. The CDR3 is made up of 17 amino acids. Germline CDR1 is SGHTA and CDR2 is FQGNSA. The V end was cut by 5 bases, the J end by 5 bases, with 24 bases between. Here the CDR3 DNA reads TGTGCCAGCAGCCCCGAAAGAGGTTTCGTCGTTTGGACTGAAGCTTTCTTT. Encoded protein: CASSPERGFVVWTEAFF.

The rearrangement links TRBV5-1 to TRBJ2-1; D perhaps matches TRBD2 (6 bases). Trimming removed 4 bases from V and 4 bases from J, with 18 bases in between. This CDR3 has 16 residues. Germline loops: CDR1 SGHRS, CDR2 YFSETQ. DNA for the CDR3: TGCGCCAGCAGCCGCGGGGCCCGGGGTGGGTACAATGAGCAGTTCTTC. Residues: CASSRGARGGYNEQFF. The whole variable domain, remainder taken from reference TRBV5-1 and TRBJ2-1, is KAGVTQTPRYLIKTRGQQVTLSCSPISGHRSVSWYQQTPGQGLQFLFEYFSETQRNKGNFPGRFSGRQFSNSRSEMNVSTLELGDSALYLCASSRGARGGYNEQFFGPGTRLTVL.